A selection of T cell receptor beta chains follows, all from one sample in a study of cytomegalovirus exposure and HLA in healthy donors. The table came from immunoSEQ multiplex PCR; TCRdb's copy has only in-frame clones and leaves some out. The sample records 200,000 to 250,000 clones, more than 75% being singletons. Sequenced material: PBMCs. These TCRs come from a woman aged 18-29 years in good health and CMV-seropositive. Each CDR3 is given with its conserved first and last residue.

cdr3_aa: CASSLLPRGYEQYF; j_call: TRBJ2-7; v_call: TRBV28
cdr3_aa: CASSIVEGVGTEAFF; j_call: TRBJ1-1; v_call: TRBV19
cdr3_aa: CSVEGQLNEQFF; j_call: TRBJ2-1; v_call: TRBV29-1
cdr3_aa: CASSGRTSGSYEQYF; j_call: TRBJ2-7; v_call: TRBV19
cdr3_aa: CASSEGAGVEEQFF; j_call: TRBJ2-1; v_call: TRBV6-4
cdr3_aa: CASSLSTGQLEAFF; j_call: TRBJ1-1; v_call: TRBV5-1
cdr3_aa: CASSPDTSQPQHF; j_call: TRBJ1-5; v_call: TRBV18
cdr3_aa: CAWSVGASGSLRDEQFF; j_call: TRBJ2-1; v_call: TRBV30
cdr3_aa: CASSYFVPPRKDEQYF; j_call: TRBJ2-7; v_call: TRBV6-6
cdr3_aa: CASSLAGGNEKLFF; j_call: TRBJ1-4; v_call: TRBV11-2
cdr3_aa: CASSDSGHLTEAFF; j_call: TRBJ1-1; v_call: TRBV2
cdr3_aa: CASSARDRDYGYTF; j_call: TRBJ1-2; v_call: TRBV5-1
cdr3_aa: CASSQGLPYEQYF; j_call: TRBJ2-7; v_call: TRBV4-1
cdr3_aa: CASSSGLAGGPFFVDTQYF; j_call: TRBJ2-3; v_call: TRBV19
cdr3_aa: CASSSSDRVEQYF; j_call: TRBJ2-7; v_call: TRBV18
cdr3_aa: CSADRVPYNEQFF; j_call: TRBJ2-1; v_call: TRBV29-1
cdr3_aa: CASTLGRERVETQYF; j_call: TRBJ2-5; v_call: TRBV2
cdr3_aa: CASTLGTSGSSSYEQYF; j_call: TRBJ2-7; v_call: TRBV2
cdr3_aa: CSAGQGSYEQYF; j_call: TRBJ2-7; v_call: TRBV29-1
cdr3_aa: CASSRDLISYNEQFF; j_call: TRBJ2-1; v_call: TRBV5-4
cdr3_aa: CASSLLTGSRDSGANVLTF; j_call: TRBJ2-6; v_call: TRBV11-1
cdr3_aa: CASSPMGQGLNYGYTF; j_call: TRBJ1-2; v_call: TRBV18
cdr3_aa: CASSQELAGEVYEQYF; j_call: TRBJ2-7; v_call: TRBV4-1
cdr3_aa: CASSVGTSGMLDEQFF; j_call: TRBJ2-1; v_call: TRBV9